This T cell receptor (beta chain) appears in the sequencing data of a study of cytotoxic CD8 clonotypes in ibrutinib-treated CLL. Study-level information: 24 partial and 2 complete responses; at median approximately 68 months, approximately 15 remitted, roughly 12 progressed. Productive templates averaged 255,043 per sample, and productive rearrangements around 97,000. Broader study findings: Patients showed higher baseline clonality than age-matched healthy donors, and it tracked circulating CD8+ T-cell counts. The clonality went up when patients responded to ibrutinib and dropped back toward baseline at progression.

The CDR3 consists of 13 residues. Germline V gene lookup returns CDR1 LNHDA and CDR2 SQIVND (reference sequence). The ends were cut back, 8 bases at V and 4 bases at J, with 14 bases in the middle. Details on this clone: Antigen specificity is unknown.

Using immunoSEQ multiplex PCR, the repertoire was profiled, and TCRdb retains in-frame clones only, with some absent. The sample consists of tens of thousands of clones, around 81% of them appearing once. V usage is TRBV19 and J usage is TRBJ1-1, with a tentative D call TRBD1 (5 bases). The sequenced sample was PBMCs, obtained at disease progression, from a patient treated with ibrutinib. The sequence was collected from a human donor with chronic lymphocytic leukemia. The DNA of the CDR3 is TGTGCCAGTTCCACCTCCGACAGCACTGAAGCTTTCTTT. Protein product: CASSTSDSTEAFF.